The 7 T cell receptor beta chains below come from one sample, sequenced in a study of identical twins. TCRdb passed the 5' RACE reads through MiXCR, listing each CDR3 protein once. The table lists roughly 690,000 distinct CDR3 sequences, over 20% of them singletons. The same sample was also used in a study of T cells expressing NK-cell markers.

The sample comprised PBMCs. The source is a woman aged 18-30 years in good health.

This clonotype has only a few counts. V and J are TRBV15 and TRBJ2-3; D unresolved. Germline V gene data show CDR1 as LNHNV and CDR2 as YYDKDF (reference sequence). V lost 5 bases and J lost 0, with 6 bases in between. The length of the CDR3 is 13 residues. CDR3: CATSPVSTDTQYF. The CDR3 nucleotides read TGTGCCACCAGCCCAGTTAGCACAGATACGCAGTATTTT.

This clonotype appeared many times. The rearrangement links TRBV12-5 to TRBJ2-3, with TRBD1 matching over 9 bases. The V and J ends lost 3 bases and 3 bases, in that order; junction bases with no gene match: 4. Germline CDR1 LGHNT, CDR2 FRNRAP. CDR3 length: 15 residues. DNA of the CDR3: TGTGCTAGTGGTTTCGGGACAGGGAGGACAGATACGCAGTATTTT. It specifies CASGFGTGRTDTQYF.

In its sample, this clonotype was seen many times. The genes are TRBV6-2 or TRBV6-3 and TRBJ2-2; no definite D call. V was trimmed by 6 bases and J by 4 bases, leaving 9 bases between them. The CDR3 is 13 amino acids. Germline CDR1 is MNHEY and CDR2 is SVGEGT. CDR3 sequence reads: CASRDPGTGELFF. Here the CDR3 DNA reads TGTGCCAGCAGGGACCCCGGCACCGGGGAGCTGTTTTTT.

This clonotype turned up a few times. This chain links TRBV5-6 with TRBJ2-7, with 7 bases that match TRBD2. Unmatched junction bases numbered 8, after V lost 3 bases and J lost 5 bases. The length of the CDR3 is 14 residues. The germline CDR1 and CDR2 sequences are SGHDT and YYEEEE. The CDR3 DNA reads as TGTGCCAGCAGCTACCGCGGGAGATCCCACGAGCAGTACTTC. The encoded protein is CASSYRGRSHEQYF. Filled out from reference TRBV5-6 and TRBJ2-7, the complete variable domain reads DAGVTQSPTHLIKTRGQQVTLRCSPKSGHDTVSWYQQALGQGPQFIFQYYEEEERQRGNFPDRFSGHQFPNYSSELNVNALLLGDSALYLCASSYRGRSHEQYFGPGTRLTVT.

This clonotype was counted many times. The chain links TRBV29-1 to TRBJ2-1; D perhaps matches TRBD1 (6 bases). This CDR3 contains 11 residues. Germline V gene sequence: CDR1 SQVTM, CDR2 ANQGSEA. V was pared by 7 bases and J by 4 bases, with 8 bases between. Here the CDR3 DNA reads TGCAGCGCGACAGGATACAATGAGCAGTTCTTC. This codes for CSATGYNEQFF.

This clonotype was seen just once. The CDR3 sequence: CSASRRETLTYEQYF. The CDR3 DNA sequence: TGCAGTGCCAGTAGAAGGGAAACACTAACCTACGAGCAGTACTTC. This chain joins TRBV20-1 and TRBJ2-7; D call uncertain. CDR1 DFQATT and CDR2 SNEGSKA come from the germline V gene (reference sequence). The length of the CDR3 is 15 residues. Trimming took off 6 bases at V and 2 bases at J, with 20 bases between the two ends.

This clonotype was counted between two and nine times. The chain employs TRBV5-1 and TRBJ2-3, with no clear D. Trimming removed 2 bases from V and 1 base from J, with 5 bases in between. Germline lookup yields CDR1 SGHRS and CDR2 YFSETQ. The CDR3 extends over 13 amino acids. The CDR3 region has the DNA TGCGCCAGCAGCTTTATTCGCACAGATACGCAGTATTTT. This gives the protein CASSFIRTDTQYF.